This T cell receptor beta chain derives from a study of vaccination effects on CD4 cells after COVID-19. Background on the study: Two convalescent patients were sampled 16 days and one week before vaccination.

To note about this clone: Its target is not known.

Scientists isolated CD4+ T cells after an approximately ten-day culture period ended. Infection dated between March and December 2020, before the Alpha, Beta and Delta variants reached the United States. Days 3 and 7 were when half the medium was replaced with IL-2 medium. Profiled with immunoSEQ multiplex PCR; TCRdb holds only in-frame clones, not every one. Here the sample spans more than 45,000 clones, 75% to 80% being singletons. This sample comprised CD4+ T cells from PBMCs cultured without peptide, obtained before COVID-19 vaccination. The receptor comes from a human donor who had a prior SARS-CoV-2 infection.

The CDR3 reads CASSMGGGYTEAFF. CDR3 sequence (DNA): TGTGCCAGTAGTATGGGCGGGGGATACACTGAAGCTTTCTTT. The gene calls are TRBV19 and TRBJ1-1; a weak D match, TRBD1 (5 bases). The germline V gene has CDR1 LNHDA and CDR2 SQIVND (reference sequence). This CDR3 is built from 14 residues. The V end was cut by 3 bases, the J end by 3 bases, with 11 bases between.